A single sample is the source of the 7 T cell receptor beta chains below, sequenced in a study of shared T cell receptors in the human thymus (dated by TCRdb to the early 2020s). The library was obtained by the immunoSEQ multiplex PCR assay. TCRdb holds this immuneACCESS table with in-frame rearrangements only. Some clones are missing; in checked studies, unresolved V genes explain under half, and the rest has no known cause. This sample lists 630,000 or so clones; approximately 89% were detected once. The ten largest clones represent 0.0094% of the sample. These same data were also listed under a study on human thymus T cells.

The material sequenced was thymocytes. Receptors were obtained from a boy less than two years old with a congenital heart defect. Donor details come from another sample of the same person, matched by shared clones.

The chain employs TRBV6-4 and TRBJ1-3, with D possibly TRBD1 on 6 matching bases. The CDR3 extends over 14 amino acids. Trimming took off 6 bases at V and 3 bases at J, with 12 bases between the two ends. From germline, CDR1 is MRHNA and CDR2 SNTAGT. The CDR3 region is CASRSTGFGNTIYF. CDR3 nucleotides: TGTGCCAGCAGGAGCACAGGGTTTGGAAACACCATATATTTT.

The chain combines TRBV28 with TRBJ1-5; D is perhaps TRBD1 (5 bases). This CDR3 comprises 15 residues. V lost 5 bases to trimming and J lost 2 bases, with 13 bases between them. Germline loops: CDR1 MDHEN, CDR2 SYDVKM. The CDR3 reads CASSPSQGRNQPQHF. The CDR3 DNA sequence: TGTGCCAGCAGTCCCTCTCAGGGTCGCAATCAGCCCCAGCATTTT.

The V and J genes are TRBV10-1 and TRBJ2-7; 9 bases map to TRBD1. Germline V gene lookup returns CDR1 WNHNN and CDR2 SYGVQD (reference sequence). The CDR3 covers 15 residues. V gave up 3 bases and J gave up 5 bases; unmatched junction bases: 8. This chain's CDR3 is CASSEFGQGYDEQYF. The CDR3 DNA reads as TGCGCCAGCAGTGAATTCGGACAGGGGTACGACGAGCAGTACTTC.

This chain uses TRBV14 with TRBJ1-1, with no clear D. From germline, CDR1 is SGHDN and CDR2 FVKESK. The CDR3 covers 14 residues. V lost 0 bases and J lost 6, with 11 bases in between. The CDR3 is CASSQERRGAEAFF. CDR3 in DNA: TGTGCCAGCAGCCAAGAAAGAAGAGGTGCTGAAGCTTTCTTT.

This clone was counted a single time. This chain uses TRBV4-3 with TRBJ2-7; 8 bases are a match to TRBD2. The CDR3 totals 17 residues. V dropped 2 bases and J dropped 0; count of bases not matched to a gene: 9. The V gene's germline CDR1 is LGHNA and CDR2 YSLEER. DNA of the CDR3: TGCGCCAGCAGCCAAAATGAGGGAACTAGCGGCTCCTACGAGCAGTACTTC. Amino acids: CASSQNEGTSGSYEQYF.

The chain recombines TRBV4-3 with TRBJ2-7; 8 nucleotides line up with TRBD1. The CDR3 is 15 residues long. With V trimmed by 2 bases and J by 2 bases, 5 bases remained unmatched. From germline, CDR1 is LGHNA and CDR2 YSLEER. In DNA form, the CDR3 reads TGCGCCAGCAGCCAACGTGAGACAGGGGCCTACGAGCAGTACTTC. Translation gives CASSQRETGAYEQYF.

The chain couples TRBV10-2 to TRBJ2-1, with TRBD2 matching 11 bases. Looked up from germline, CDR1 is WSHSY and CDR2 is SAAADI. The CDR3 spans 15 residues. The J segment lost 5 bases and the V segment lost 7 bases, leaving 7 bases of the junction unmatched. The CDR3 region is CASKVGTSGHNEQFF. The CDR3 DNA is TGCGCCAGCAAGGTAGGGACTAGCGGCCACAATGAGCAGTTCTTC.